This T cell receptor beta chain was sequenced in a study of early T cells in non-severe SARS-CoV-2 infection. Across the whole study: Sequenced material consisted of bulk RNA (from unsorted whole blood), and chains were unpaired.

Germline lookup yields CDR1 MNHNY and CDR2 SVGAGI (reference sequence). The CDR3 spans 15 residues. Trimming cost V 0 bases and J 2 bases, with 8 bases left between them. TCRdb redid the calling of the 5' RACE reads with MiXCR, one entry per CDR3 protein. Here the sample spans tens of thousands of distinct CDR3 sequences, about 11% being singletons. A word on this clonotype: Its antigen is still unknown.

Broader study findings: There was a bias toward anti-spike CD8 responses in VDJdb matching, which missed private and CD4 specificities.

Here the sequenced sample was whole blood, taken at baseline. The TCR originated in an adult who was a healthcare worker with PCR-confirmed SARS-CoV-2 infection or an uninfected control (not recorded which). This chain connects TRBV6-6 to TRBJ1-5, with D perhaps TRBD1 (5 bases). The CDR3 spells CASSYSGGGNQPQHF. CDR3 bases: TGTGCCAGCAGTTACTCAGGAGGGGGCAATCAGCCCCAGCATTTT.